This T cell receptor (beta chain) was captured in a study of blood T cell repertoires in COVID-19 (dated by TCRdb to 2018 to 2020). Regarding the study in general: Collaborator samples came from the United States, Italy and Spain and covered acute and convalescent phases of COVID-19. The prospective study material was composed of cDNA or gDNA derived from T cells, B-cell-depleted T cells, or PBMCs. Subjects who had been exposed to COVID-19, were actively infected with it, or had recovered from it provided the deeply sampled blood TCRbeta repertoires that made up the dataset. The repertoires were released in a freely available public database meant as a resource for research on the immune response to SARS-CoV-2. The samples were drawn from two sources: the first 160 participants of the ongoing ImmuneRACE study, and 1,200 or so subjects contributed by 6 global collaborators. Nearly every sample came with metadata listing a de-identified subject ID, COVID-19 status, age in years and sex. Where available, HLA class I and class II types were obtained from metadata supplied by the sample provider rather than from assay-based typing. The paper's findings and limits, for the study overall: The amount of clinical and demographic metadata varied by source and participant and was provided uncurated.

TCRbeta CDR3 regions were amplified from genomic DNA using the immunoSEQ Assay, a bias-controlled multiplex PCR. As for the authors' bioinformatics: The number of nucleated cells in each sample was estimated from the amplification of reference gene primers within the assay. To quantify the absolute abundance of each unique TCRbeta CDR3 rearrangement, sequence reads were collapsed and filtered. For each sample, productive Simpson clonality was calculated as the square root of Simpson's diversity index over productive rearrangements. TCRdb mirrors the immuneACCESS table, restricted to in-frame sequences. Some clones are absent from its copies; in checked studies, under half trace to an unresolved V gene, and the reason for the others is unknown. That table is the source of V, J and clone size, and D and trimming were worked out from the DNA. The sample table contains around 140,000 clones; only one count was recorded for around 88% of them. Around 18% of the sample rests with the top ten.

Trimming takes 2 bases from V and 1 base from J, and the germline ends sit 11 bases apart. The CDR3 contains 15 residues, cysteine and phenylalanine counted. The DNA shown is the 45-base CDR3, in frame from base 1. CDR1 and CDR2 are read off the germline V gene as MNHNS and SASEGT. For this clone: Its antigen is still unknown. There are no base qualities to consult, and no much larger clone falls within one base.

The collaborating institutions used their own protocols to collect whole blood in K2EDTA tubes. For TCRbeta analysis, collaborators shipped samples as frozen whole blood, isolated PBMCs, or DNA extracted from either of those sample types. The rearranged chain carries TRBV6-1 and TRBJ1-2; a weak D assignment points to TRBD1 (6 bases agree). This receptor was identified in a man aged 50 to 59 with active or convalescent COVID-19. The sequencing sample was made of peripheral blood. The base sequence is TGTGCCAGCAGTGAATCGTGGGGGCTTAACTATGGCTACACCTTC. This translates into CASSESWGLNYGYTF.